A single sample is the source of the 13 T cell receptor beta chains below, sequenced in a study of T-cell reconstitution after alpha-beta-depleted transplantation in children. TCRbeta library construction was performed incorporating unique molecular identifiers. TCRdb passed the PCR reads through MiXCR, listing each CDR3 protein once. The table has about 980,000 distinct CDR3 sequences, about 29% seen once. Sequencing used PBMCs, mostly from graft donor cells, obtained 360 days after TCRalphabeta/CD19-depleted stem cell transplant. Receptors originate from a boy under three years old who had a stem cell transplant for SCID, so the T cells may come from the graft donor.

The J gene is TRBJ1-5, the V gene TRBV28; 7 bases line up with TRBD1. The CDR3 has 20 amino acids. The J segment lost 3 bases and the V segment lost 3 bases, leaving 20 bases of the junction unmatched. Per germline, CDR1 MDHEN and CDR2 SYDVKM. The CDR3 loop is CASSFATQRLDRADNQPQHF. As DNA, the CDR3 is TGTGCCAGCAGTTTTGCTACCCAAAGACTAGACAGGGCAGACAATCAGCCCCAGCATTTT.

This clonotype was detected a few times. The chain employs TRBV20-1 and TRBJ2-3, with 12 bases fitting TRBD2. Germline CDR1 and CDR2: DFQATT and SNEGSKA (reference sequence). CDR3 length: 16 amino acids. The V segment lost 3 bases and the J segment 0 bases; nucleotides outside the gene matches: 4. CDR3 nucleotide sequence: TGCAGTGCTAGCGAACTAGCGGGGGGCAGCACAGATACGCAGTATTTT. Its translation is CSASELAGGSTDTQYF.

The chain recombines TRBV5-6 with TRBJ1-1, with 7 bases that match TRBD1. Germline trimming cut 0 bases from V and 7 bases from J; bases unmatched to any gene: 6. The CDR3 is 14 residues long. Germline loops: CDR1 SGHDT, CDR2 YYEEEE. The CDR3 region is CASSLGTGLYEAFF. In DNA, the CDR3 is TGTGCCAGCAGCTTGGGGACAGGTTTGTATGAAGCTTTCTTT.

This chain joins TRBV20-1 and TRBJ1-6; D may be TRBD1 (6 bases). The V end was cut by 4 bases, the J end by 10 bases, with 14 bases between. CDR1 DFQATT and CDR2 SNEGSKA come from the germline V gene (reference sequence). The CDR3 runs to 13 residues. The CDR3: CSATGAEGSPLHF. CDR3 sequence (DNA): TGCAGTGCTACGGGGGCCGAGGGGTCACCCCTCCACTTT.

The V call is TRBV5-8, the J call TRBJ1-1; 8 positions agree with TRBD1. J was trimmed by 2 bases and V by 3 bases; bases with no gene match: 9. Germline CDR1 is SGHTS and CDR2 is YDEGEE. The CDR3 totals 16 residues. CDR3 coding DNA: TGTGCCAGCAGCTACCTGGCCGGACAGGGAAACACTGAAGCTTTCTTT. It specifies CASSYLAGQGNTEAFF.

This clonotype appeared a few times. CDR3 DNA: TGCGCCAGCAGCCGAATGGGACAGGGGGCTGGCGACGTGGAGGAGACCCAGTACTTC. This encodes CASSRMGQGAGDVEETQYF. The chain carries TRBV4-3 and TRBJ2-5; 12 positions agree with TRBD1. V lost 4 bases and J lost 5; bases outside the gene matches: 17. This CDR3 region has 19 residues. CDR1 is LGHNA, CDR2 YSLEER, per germline.

The chain joins TRBV15 to TRBJ1-4; TRBD1 matches 9 bases. The CDR3 has 16 residues. CDR1 and CDR2 from the germline V gene are LNHNV and YYDKDF (reference sequence). After removal of 5 bases from V and 8 bases from J, the junction contained 12 bases not matched to a gene. CDR3 amino acids: CATSPRDRARGEKLFF. The CDR3 coding sequence is TGTGCCACCAGCCCCCGGGACAGGGCTCGTGGCGAAAAACTGTTTTTT.

This clonotype was seen more than once but under ten times. The chain uses TRBV12-3 or TRBV12-4 and TRBJ1-3; TRBD1 might be the D (5 bases). The germline V and J ends were trimmed by 8 bases and 4 bases, with 15 bases remaining between them. There are 14 residues in the CDR3. For the CDR3, the DNA is TGTGCCAGCTGGGGCACGGCTTTGGGAAACACCATATATTTT. This codes for CASWGTALGNTIYF.

The V call is TRBV27, the J call TRBJ2-3; 15 bases map to TRBD2. The CDR3 is made up of 17 amino acids. Germline lookup yields CDR1 MNHEY and CDR2 SMNVEV (reference sequence). Unmatched junction bases numbered 10, after V lost 5 bases and J lost 7 bases. The CDR3 spells CASSPGTSGGFINTQYF. The DNA for the CDR3 is TGTGCCAGCAGTCCAGGGACTAGCGGGGGGTTCATCAATACGCAGTATTTT.

This chain joins TRBV7-9 and TRBJ2-5; TRBD1 agrees at 7 bases. The germline V gene has CDR1 SEHNR and CDR2 FQNEAQ (reference sequence). The length of the CDR3 is 15 residues. Trimming took 4 bases from V and 3 from J; bases not matched to a gene: 8. The CDR3 bases are TGTGCCAGCAGCTCGAGGGGACAGCACAAAGAGACCCAGTACTTC. Protein sequence: CASSSRGQHKETQYF.

The gene calls are TRBV10-3 and TRBJ2-1; D ambiguous. Germline V gives CDR1 ENHRY, CDR2 SYGVKD. The CDR3 covers 13 residues. V lost 0 bases and J lost 5, with 5 bases in between. The CDR3 DNA is TGTGCCATCAGTGAGTCGTACGACAATGAGCAGTTCTTC. It yields the protein CAISESYDNEQFF.

The V gene is TRBV27, the J gene TRBJ2-7; TRBD2 agrees at 8 bases. V trimming: 7 bases; J trimming: 2 bases; junction bases outside the gene matches: 10. This CDR3 comprises 15 residues. Germline loops: CDR1 MNHEY, CDR2 SMNVEV (reference sequence). The CDR3 loop is CASMAGGQIPYEQYF. The CDR3 DNA is TGTGCCAGCATGGCGGGGGGACAAATACCCTACGAGCAGTACTTC.

The chain joins TRBV3-1 to TRBJ2-5; D is perhaps TRBD2 (6 bases). This CDR3 spans 16 amino acids. Deletions cut 0 bases from V and 1 base from J, with 12 bases between. The germline CDR1 and CDR2 sequences are LGHDT and YNNKEL (reference sequence). The CDR3 bases are TGTGCCAGCAGCCAAGATTGGGGGGACGGCCAAGAGACCCAGTACTTC. Amino acids: CASSQDWGDGQETQYF.